This T cell receptor beta chain comes out of a study of cytomegalovirus exposure and HLA in healthy donors. Study-wide background: As released early, the data held 85 million to 95 million unique TCRs from HLA-typed donors.

Healthy people donating bone marrow made up the donors. With regard to this clone: Antigen: not known.

PCR employed 60 Vbeta and 13 Jbeta primers. The table came from immunoSEQ multiplex PCR; TCRdb's copy has only in-frame clones and leaves some out. The table lists 120,000 or so clones, 70% to 80% of them singletons, with under 4.5% in the top ten. Trimming removed 2 bases from V and 2 bases from J, with 10 bases in between. The germline V gene encodes CDR1 MNHEY and CDR2 SMNVEV (reference sequence). The length of the CDR3 is 14 residues. Overall study findings and caveats: Across donors, presence/absence analyses took sequencing depth to be roughly uniform. Some V segments, TRBV6-2 and TRBV6-3 among them, were indistinguishable and were therefore excluded.

This clonotype originated in a man aged 35 to 55 in good health and CMV-seropositive. This chain connects TRBV27 to TRBJ2-7; weak D call: TRBD1 (6 bases). The sequencing input was PBMCs. CDR3 region: CASSLGQPAYEQYF. CDR3 nucleotides: TGTGCCAGCAGTTTAGGACAGCCCGCCTACGAGCAGTACTTC.